The next 8 T cell receptor beta chains were all read from a single sample in a study of cytomegalovirus exposure and HLA in healthy donors (dated by TCRdb to the late 2010s). The library relied on the immunoSEQ multiplex PCR assay. For the multiplex PCR, a mixture combining 60 forward primers for TCR Vbeta segments and 13 reverse primers for TCR Jbeta segments was used. In TCRdb, the immuneACCESS table is reduced to in-frame sequences with V and J assigned. These tables do not hold every clone; where another copy was compared, an unresolved V gene accounts for under half, and the others remain unexplained. The sample contains approximately 100,000 clones, 64% of them found a single time. The top ten constitute 3.2% of the sample. What was sequenced was PBMCs. The source of these receptors is a man aged 60 to 75 in good health and CMV-seronegative.

This chain joins TRBV12-5 and TRBJ1-5; 9 nucleotides align to TRBD1. The CDR3 totals 15 residues. Germline CDR1 LGHNT, CDR2 FRNRAP. V dropped 2 bases and J dropped 4; count of bases not matched to a gene: 3. This CDR3 reads CASGLLTGGNQPQHF. The DNA of the CDR3 is TGTGCTAGTGGTTTGTTGACAGGGGGGAATCAGCCCCAGCATTTT.

The chain carries TRBV7-3 and TRBJ2-1; 8 nucleotides align to TRBD2. V lost 5 bases and J lost 8; bases outside the gene matches: 14. The CDR3 has 16 amino acids. Germline lookup yields CDR1 SGHTA and CDR2 FQGTGA. The CDR3 protein is CASSRTGTAGGHEQFF. DNA of the CDR3: TGTGCCAGCAGCCGCACCGGGACGGCGGGGGGCCATGAGCAGTTCTTC.

V gene TRBV12-2 combines with J gene TRBJ2-7; the table names TRBD2, a call not compared with the DNA. TRBV12-2 constitutes a pseudogene. The CDR3 totals 14 residues. This CDR3 reads CASRLPWGGEEQYF. CDR3 nucleotide sequence: TGTGCAAGTCGCCTCCCCTGGGGGGGGGAGGAGCAGTACTTC.

This clone was seen a few times. This chain uses TRBV19 with TRBJ1-1; TRBD1 matches at 11 bases. The V gene's germline CDR1 is LNHDA and CDR2 SQIVND (reference sequence). The CDR3 is made up of 15 amino acids. V shed 5 bases and J 6 bases; nucleotides not matched to a gene: 8. The CDR3 loop is CASSPLGQGAPEAFF. Written as DNA, the CDR3 is TGTGCCAGTAGTCCGTTAGGACAGGGGGCACCTGAAGCTTTCTTT. Looking up the rest from reference TRBV19 and TRBJ1-1 gives the full variable domain: DGGITQSPKYLFRKEGQNVTLSCEQNLNHDAMYWYRQDPGQGLRLIYYSQIVNDFQKGDIAEGYSVSREKKESFPLTVTSAQKNPTAFYLCASSPLGQGAPEAFFGQGTRLTVV.

The chain has TRBV7-9 and TRBJ2-3; 9 positions agree with TRBD1. This CDR3 contains 15 residues. Germline lookup yields CDR1 SEHNR and CDR2 FQNEAQ (reference sequence). Trimming at V came to 0 bases and at J to 7 bases, leaving 5 bases not matched to a gene. CDR3 amino acids: CASSLATGQGNTQYF. The DNA of the CDR3 is TGTGCCAGCAGCTTAGCGACAGGACAGGGGAATACGCAGTATTTT.

This chain links TRBV19 with TRBJ1-4; no definite D call. Germline assignment: CDR1 LNHDA and CDR2 SQIVND (reference sequence). The CDR3 consists of 13 residues. V was shortened by 3 bases and J by 7 bases, with 9 bases between the two germline ends. CDR3: CASSMSLAEKLFF. DNA of the CDR3: TGTGCCAGTAGTATGAGTCTCGCTGAAAAACTGTTTTTT. Complete variable domain (other parts from reference TRBV19 and TRBJ1-4): DGGITQSPKYLFRKEGQNVTLSCEQNLNHDAMYWYRQDPGQGLRLIYYSQIVNDFQKGDIAEGYSVSREKKESFPLTVTSAQKNPTAFYLCASSMSLAEKLFFGSGTQLSVL.

The chain carries TRBV5-6 and TRBJ1-4; possibly TRBD1 for D (6 bases). V gave up 2 bases and J gave up 5 bases, with 13 bases separating them. From germline, CDR1 is SGHDT and CDR2 YYEEEE. CDR3 length: 15 amino acids. The CDR3 region is CASSFPGHGNEKLFF. CDR3 DNA: TGTGCCAGCAGCTTCCCGGGACACGGAAATGAAAAACTGTTTTTT.

The sample holds a few counts of this clone. The chain couples TRBV6-5 to TRBJ2-5; 7 bases fit TRBD2. Trimming took 4 bases from V and 0 from J; bases not matched to a gene: 2. From germline, CDR1 is MNHEY and CDR2 SVGAGI. The CDR3 covers 14 residues. CDR3 DNA sequence: TGTGCCAGCAGTTCGGGGGGTCACCAAGAGACCCAGTACTTC. It translates to CASSSGGHQETQYF.